This entry features one T cell receptor beta chain sequence. Generated by immunoSEQ multiplex PCR, the TCRdb table keeps only in-frame clones and is missing some. The table lists under 150,000 clones, over 85% of them singletons, with around 4.6% in the top ten. This sample is part of a study of blood T cell repertoires in COVID-19. This CDR3 contains 14 residues. The V gene's germline CDR1 is SGHDT and CDR2 YYEEEE. V trimming: 4 bases; J trimming: 10 bases; junction bases outside the gene matches: 13. V usage is TRBV5-6 and J usage is TRBJ1-1, with TRBD1 matching 7 bases. The sample taken for sequencing was peripheral blood. This TCR was recovered from a man aged 60-69 years with COVID-19, enrolled during active disease. CDR3 in DNA: TGTGCCAGCAGCGACAGGGTATGGGGGGTCGGAGCTTTCTTT. Translation: CASSDRVWGVGAFF.